This T cell receptor beta chain was identified in a study of graft-versus-host responses after intestinal transplantation. The germline CDR1 and CDR2 sequences are LNHDA and SQIVND (reference sequence). This CDR3 region has 15 residues. V gave up 4 bases and J gave up 2 bases; unmatched junction bases: 3. Profiling relied on immunoSEQ multiplex PCR, and the TCRdb table lists in-frame clones only, not all of them. The table has fewer than 50,000 clones, about 91% seen once. The chain uses TRBV19 and TRBJ1-5; TRBD1 agrees at 9 bases. The TCR sequence derives from a human patient who received an intestinal transplant, so some T cells may come from the graft donor. The specimen comprised PBMCs, sampled 524 days after transplant. The CDR3 coding sequence is TGTGCCAGTAGTACGGGACAGGGAGGCAATCAGCCCCAGCATTTT. Translation gives CASSTGQGGNQPQHF.